Sequencing of this T cell receptor beta chain was carried out in a study of monozygotic twins with inflammatory bowel disease (dated by TCRdb to between 2017 and 2020). Background on the whole study: The complete study included around 30 monozygotic twin pairs: 19 IBD-discordant Danish pairs and nine German pairs, of which four were IBD-concordant and five were IBD-discordant. Each individual had, on average, about 151 000 unique TCRalpha sequences and 181 000 unique TCRbeta sequences available for analysis. Within discordant pairs, disease-associated traits were sought mainly by comparing IBD patients with their genetically identical healthy co-twins. Study-wide conclusions, independent of this receptor: Because patients were on differing immunosuppressive treatments, the repertoires may have picked up extra background noise and inter-individual variability. Repertoire similarity did not differ between concordant and discordant twins, possibly due to limited statistical power. Compared with healthy twins, IBD patients had fewer clonotypes in common with other individuals, a difference most pronounced in patients showing signs of disease activity. The results gave no support for a single strong signal or clonotype linked to IBD. The analysis was unable to tell different T cell subtypes apart. TCRbeta repertoire diversity, by inverse Simpson index, was decreased in IBD patients compared with their healthy co-twins.

Points on this clonotype: The target of this receptor is not known.

From each donor, an approximately 2.4 ml peripheral blood sample was drawn into PAXgene tubes and stored at -80 degrees C. Without T cell sorting, total RNA was isolated from whole blood using the PAXgene blood miRNA kit on an automated QIAcube. Peripheral blood from monozygotic twin pairs who were concordant or discordant for inflammatory bowel disease underwent deep TCRalpha and TCRbeta repertoire profiling using unique molecular barcoding. Smoking habits were recorded for all twin pairs, and each individual was classified as a current, former or never smoker. Library prep was done by 5' RACE. For each TCR library, about 4,000 ng of total RNA was used. For each sample, cDNA synthesis was carried out in eight separate reactions using SMARTScribe reverse transcriptase. During cDNA synthesis, template switching introduced unique molecular identifiers that contained a 6-nucleotide sample barcode. TCRalpha and TCRbeta cDNA was amplified in two nested PCRs of approximately 17 and 9 cycles, and bead purification was carried out after each PCR. Before amplification, cDNA was treated with uracil DNA-glycosylase and purified using the QIAquick PCR purification kit. The second PCR added Illumina TruSeq-compatible adapters along with sample-specific barcodes. TapeStation and Qubit were used to check library quality and concentration, and around 5 ng of each library went into the pool. Sequencing of pooled libraries was carried out on an Illumina HiSeq2500 single-index Rapid Run using 2 x 100 bp reads and custom sequencing primers. Concerning the study's data processing: MiGEC version 1.2.6 was used for UMI-based consensus assembly, which corrected PCR and sequencing errors. MiXCR version 2.1.1 was used for V(D)J alignment, clonotype assembly and CDR3 extraction. Normalisation of gene usage, clonotype sharing and MAIT/NKT TCR abundance was achieved by analysing the top 1000, 10 000 and 20 000 clonotypes per sample. Diversity was computed as the inverse Simpson index with the vegan R package after downsampling to 27 000 UMIs. Paired Mann-Whitney U tests were applied to discordant twin pairs, with Benjamini-Hochberg correction for multiple testing. Following reprocessing of the reads by TCRdb, the data hold one row per CDR3 protein sequence and no DNA is available. The V and J calls, along with clone size, are taken from TCRdb and not from the paper's own processing. The record for this sample contains roughly 330,000 distinct CDR3 sequences. The ten top clones hold 2% to 2.5% of the sample.

Based on the germline V gene, the CDR1 and CDR2 sequences are LGHNA and YSLEER. The CDR3 runs 14 amino acids, cysteine and phenylalanine included. The record lacks a DNA sequence. This chain joins TRBV4-3 to TRBJ2-5; TCRdb selects TRBD1, and the lack of DNA leaves this call unchecked. Material: blood. The TCR was taken from a human donor with ulcerative colitis or Crohn's disease, or a healthy co-twin of an affected twin (not recorded which). The CDR3 has the sequence CASSQDVGVETQYF.